This T cell receptor (beta chain) was captured in a study of beta chain features in type 1 diabetes. CDR3 length equals 12 residues. Germline V gives CDR1 MDHEN, CDR2 SYDVKM. Trimming left V 4 bases short and J 5 bases short, with 6 bases between. Purity exceeding 98% was reached by all sorted populations. In regard to this clone: No antigen is known for it.

Study-wide points: All four CD4+ subsets of Type 1 diabetes patients contained TCRB CDR3s that were moderately but significantly shorter.

The study reverse transcribed the entire isolated RNA, so it sequenced expressed TCRB transcripts. This table comes from immunoSEQ multiplex PCR, and its TCRdb copy is limited to in-frame clones, with some not included. The sample lists around 180,000 clones; about 7.9% were seen once. The sequence derives from a man aged 18 to 29 with type 1 diabetes. The chain is built from TRBV28 and TRBJ1-5; TRBD1 is a possible D gene (5 bases). What was sequenced was central memory CD4+ T cells from blood. The CDR3 region has the DNA TGTGCCAGCAGTTGGGGGGATCAGCCCCAGCATTTT. Its protein product is CASSWGDQPQHF.